Following are 26 T cell receptor beta chains from one sample sequenced in a study of blood T cell repertoires in COVID-19. Generated by immunoSEQ multiplex PCR, the TCRdb table keeps only in-frame clones and is missing some. Of 200,000 to 250,000 clones listed, around 89% are singletons. Material: PBMCs or T cells enriched from blood (not recorded which). The source of these receptors is a woman in her 30s who had recovered from COVID-19.

The chain employs TRBV7-3 and TRBJ2-5; no firm D call. The CDR3 covers 16 residues. Germline V gene lookup returns CDR1 SGHTA and CDR2 FQGTGA. V was pared by 1 base and J by 0 bases, with 12 bases between. Here the CDR3 DNA reads TGTGCCAGCAGCTTAATACTACTAACTCACCAAGAGACCCAGTACTTC. Translation gives CASSLILLTHQETQYF.

This clone came up a few times. The rearrangement uses TRBV3-1 (or the pseudogene TRBV3-2) and TRBJ1-2, with 8 bases lining up with TRBD1. The CDR3 length is 13 residues. The ends lost 1 base at V and 7 bases at J; junction bases unmatched: 2. Germline V CDR1 and CDR2: LGHDT, YNNKEL (reference sequence). CDR3 nucleotides: TGTGCCAGCAGCCAAGGAGACAGGGGTGGCTACACCTTC. Amino acids: CASSQGDRGGYTF.

The rearrangement uses TRBV10-3 and TRBJ1-5; D is perhaps TRBD1 (6 bases). Trimming took 7 bases from V and 5 from J, leaving 18 bases between them. Looked up from germline, CDR1 is ENHRY and CDR2 is SYGVKD. The CDR3 spans 15 residues. CDR3 in amino acids: CAIKPQGAGDQPQHF. CDR3 DNA: TGTGCCATCAAACCACAGGGAGCCGGGGATCAGCCCCAGCATTTT.

V and J are TRBV25-1 and TRBJ1-6; D perhaps matches TRBD1 (6 bases). CDR3 size: 16 residues. Trimming took 2 bases from V and 2 from J, leaving 10 bases between them. Germline loops: CDR1 MGHDK, CDR2 SYGVNS. The CDR3 region is CASSEPGETYNSPLHF. The DNA of the CDR3 is TGTGCCAGCAGTGAACCAGGGGAGACCTATAATTCACCCCTCCACTTT.

The chain employs TRBV18 and TRBJ1-5, with TRBD1 identical over 9 bases. The ends lost 5 bases at V and 6 bases at J; junction bases unmatched: 5. The CDR3 contains 14 residues. Germline V gene data show CDR1 as KGHSH and CDR2 as LQKENI. CDR3 in amino acids: CASSSTGGSQPQHF. DNA of the CDR3: TGTGCCAGCTCATCAACAGGGGGCTCTCAGCCCCAGCATTTT.

V gene TRBV6-5 combines with J gene TRBJ1-2, with 7 bases matching TRBD1. V lost 2 bases to trimming and J lost 2 bases; unmatched junction nucleotides: 5. Germline CDR1 and CDR2: MNHEY and SVGAGI. The CDR3 runs 15 residues. CDR3 region: CASSYGTEVNYGYTF. The CDR3, as DNA: TGTGCCAGCAGTTACGGGACAGAAGTAAACTATGGCTACACCTTC.

V usage is TRBV6-5 and J usage is TRBJ2-2; D is undetermined. Germline CDR1 is MNHEY and CDR2 is SVGAGI. Trimming removed 0 bases at V and 0 bases at J, with 5 bases between. The CDR3 loop spans 15 amino acids. CDR3 sequence reads: CASSYSTSNTGELFF. The CDR3 nucleotides are TGTGCCAGCAGTTACTCGACATCGAACACCGGGGAGCTGTTTTTT.

The DNA of the CDR3 is TGTGCCAGCAGCTCCCGGGACAGGGGTTCTGGAAACACCATATATTTT. Translation: CASSSRDRGSGNTIYF. The chain combines TRBV7-2 with TRBJ1-3; 10 bases map to TRBD1. The germline gives CDR1 SGHTA, CDR2 FQGNSA. This CDR3 has 16 amino acids. V lost 4 bases and J lost 1; bases outside the gene matches: 4.

The J gene is TRBJ2-7, the V gene TRBV28; TRBD1 matches 9 bases. Trimming took 3 bases from V and 6 from J; bases not matched to a gene: 0. The germline CDR1 and CDR2 sequences are MDHEN and SYDVKM. The CDR3 has 12 residues. CDR3 sequence (DNA): TGTGCCAGCAGTTTGACAGGGGGCGAGCAGTACTTC. Translating it yields CASSLTGGEQYF.

The chain carries TRBV7-2 and TRBJ1-4; 8 bases are shared with TRBD1. With 0 bases clipped from V and 8 bases from J, the junction kept 2 bases outside the gene matches. Germline values: CDR1 SGHTA, CDR2 FQGNSA. The CDR3 is 14 amino acids. The CDR3 sequence is CASSLAGTGEKLFF. The CDR3 DNA follows: TGTGCCAGCAGCTTAGCGGGGACAGGAGAAAAACTGTTTTTT.

The chain is built from TRBV5-1 and TRBJ1-1; TRBD1 is a possible D gene (6 bases). This CDR3 has 14 residues. Germline assignment: CDR1 SGHRS and CDR2 YFSETQ. The V gene lost 3 bases and the J gene lost 2 bases, with 11 bases spanning the gap. In nucleotides, the CDR3 is TGCGCCAGCAGCTCGAGACAGGTTAACACTGAAGCTTTCTTT. This translates into CASSSRQVNTEAFF.

This chain joins TRBV9 and TRBJ1-2; D not resolved. The CDR3 runs 16 residues. V gave up 3 bases and J gave up 4 bases, with 19 bases separating them. Germline CDR1 and CDR2: SGDLS and YYNGEE. The CDR3 DNA reads TGTGCCAGCAGCGCAATCCCTCATTACCCAGTCTATGGCTACACCTTC. Translation: CASSAIPHYPVYGYTF.

The table lists this clone with a count of one. The V and J genes are TRBV15 and TRBJ1-5; D call uncertain. CDR1 is LNHNV and CDR2 is YYDKDF in the germline V gene (reference sequence). The CDR3 is 14 amino acids. V was shortened by 0 bases and J by 7 bases, with 10 bases between the two germline ends. CDR3 sequence reads: CATSRDRAGQPQHF. The CDR3, as DNA: TGTGCCACCAGCAGAGATAGGGCGGGGCAGCCCCAGCATTTT.

V gene TRBV5-4 combines with J gene TRBJ2-6; D perhaps matches TRBD2 (6 bases). The CDR3 is 19 residues long. The germline CDR1 and CDR2 sequences are SGHNT and YYREEE (reference sequence). Trimming removed 7 bases from V and 0 bases from J, with 23 bases in between. CDR3 bases: TGTGCCAGCCTTCGTATCGGCGGCGGGGCCGTCTCTGGGGCCAACGTCCTGACTTTC. Translation: CASLRIGGGAVSGANVLTF.

This clone was picked up a small number of times. This chain connects TRBV4-3 to TRBJ1-5; TRBD1 agrees at 9 bases. The CDR3 is 16 residues long. Germline values: CDR1 LGHNA, CDR2 YSLEER. With 2 bases clipped from V and 4 bases from J, the junction kept 6 bases outside the gene matches. The CDR3 spells CASSQNWDRVNQPQHF. CDR3 in DNA: TGCGCCAGCAGCCAAAACTGGGACAGGGTAAATCAGCCCCAGCATTTT.

V gene TRBV4-3 combines with J gene TRBJ1-5; no definite D call. In germline, CDR1 is LGHNA, CDR2 YSLEER. The CDR3 consists of 15 residues. With 4 bases removed from V and 5 bases from J, the gap between germline ends came to 15 bases. The CDR3: CASSPSVAGDQPQHF. The CDR3 DNA follows: TGCGCCAGCAGCCCGTCGGTGGCAGGCGATCAGCCCCAGCATTTT.

This chain joins TRBV29-1 and TRBJ2-3, with D perhaps TRBD2 (6 bases). Trimming shortened V by 8 bases and J by 4 bases, and 16 bases separated the two germline ends. This CDR3 region has 13 residues. In germline, CDR1 is SQVTM, CDR2 ANQGSEA. The CDR3: CSLSGGWADTQYF. CDR3 bases: TGCAGCTTGAGCGGAGGGTGGGCAGATACGCAGTATTTT.

The chain combines TRBV14 with TRBJ2-7; a possible D gene is TRBD1 (5 bases). The V gene's germline CDR1 is SGHDN and CDR2 FVKESK. V lost 4 bases and J lost 3, with 19 bases in between. The CDR3 has 16 residues. DNA of the CDR3: TGTGCCAGCAGCCGCCTCGGTTTGGCAGGGTACTACGAGCAGTACTTC. Its protein is CASSRLGLAGYYEQYF.

The V and J genes are TRBV6-6 and TRBJ2-3; tentative D call: TRBD1 (5 bases). The CDR3 loop spans 15 amino acids. The germline V gene has CDR1 MNHNY and CDR2 SVGAGI (reference sequence). Trimming pared 2 bases from V and 4 bases from J, leaving 13 bases between. Here the CDR3 reads CASSYRGASADTQYF. In nucleotides, the CDR3 is TGTGCCAGCAGTTACAGGGGCGCATCGGCAGATACGCAGTATTTT.

This clone was recorded a few times. The J gene is TRBJ1-3, the V gene TRBV11-2; TRBD1 might be the D (5 bases). Trimming shortened V by 4 bases and J by 5 bases, and 15 bases separated the two germline ends. Germline V gene sequence: CDR1 SGHAT, CDR2 FQNNGV. The CDR3 contains 15 residues. This CDR3 is CASSSNGHIRNTIYF. DNA of the CDR3: TGTGCCAGCAGCTCCAACGGACATATCCGAAACACCATATATTTT.

This clone was recorded once. J is TRBJ1-1 and V is TRBV4-3, with D unclear. The V end was cut by 4 bases, the J end by 0 bases, with 9 bases between. CDR1 LGHNA and CDR2 YSLEER come from the germline V gene. CDR3 length: 14 amino acids. The CDR3 nucleotides are TGCGCCAGCAGCCCCCTTAATCTGAACACTGAAGCTTTCTTT. Amino acid sequence: CASSPLNLNTEAFF.

The chain links TRBV6-5 to TRBJ2-7, with a tentative D call TRBD1 (5 bases). V gave up 2 bases and J gave up 4 bases, with 12 bases separating them. This CDR3 has 14 residues. Germline values: CDR1 MNHEY, CDR2 SVGAGI. In DNA, the CDR3 is TGTGCCAGCAGTTACGCTTATTCAGGGTACGAGCAGTACTTC. Translating gives CASSYAYSGYEQYF.

The chain has TRBV6-6 and TRBJ1-2, with TRBD1 as a possible D gene (6 bases). The V and J ends lost 4 bases and 4 bases respectively, with 7 bases between them. The CDR3 length is 12 residues. The germline V gene has CDR1 MNHNY and CDR2 SVGAGI (reference sequence). CDR3 region: CASSSDSYGYTF. The CDR3 DNA reads as TGTGCCAGCAGTTCGGACAGCTATGGCTACACCTTC.

CDR3 nucleotide sequence: TGTGCCAGCAGCGTAGGTAGCGGGGGGGCGAGAGAGCAGTACTTC. As protein: CASSVGSGGAREQYF. The rearrangement joins TRBV9 to TRBJ2-7; 11 bases agree with TRBD2. Germline CDR1 reads SGDLS; CDR2 reads YYNGEE. The CDR3 consists of 15 residues. Unmatched junction bases numbered 6, after V lost 0 bases and J lost 7 bases. The full variable domain, rest sourced from reference TRBV9 and TRBJ2-7, is DSGVTQTPKHLITATGQRVTLRCSPRSGDLSVYWYQQSLDQGLQFLIQYYNGEERAKGNILERFSAQQFPDLHSELNLSSLELGDSALYFCASSVGSGGAREQYFGPGTRLTVT.

The chain is built from TRBV7-2 and TRBJ1-2; weak D call: TRBD1 (6 bases). CDR1 SGHTA and CDR2 FQGNSA come from the germline V gene. The CDR3 consists of 16 residues. V was pared by 3 bases and J by 0 bases, with 14 bases between. In DNA form, the CDR3 reads TGTGCCAGCAGCTTTATTCAGGGGTTAGCTAACTATGGCTACACCTTC. Translated: CASSFIQGLANYGYTF.

The gene calls are TRBV5-1 and TRBJ1-6; 12 nucleotides line up with TRBD1. In germline, CDR1 is SGHRS, CDR2 YFSETQ. With V trimmed by 0 bases and J by 8 bases, 12 bases remained unmatched. The CDR3 totals 19 residues. This CDR3 is CASSLATGTGGLWDSPLHF. In nucleotides, the CDR3 is TGCGCCAGCAGCTTGGCCACCGGGACAGGGGGCCTTTGGGATTCACCCCTCCACTTT.